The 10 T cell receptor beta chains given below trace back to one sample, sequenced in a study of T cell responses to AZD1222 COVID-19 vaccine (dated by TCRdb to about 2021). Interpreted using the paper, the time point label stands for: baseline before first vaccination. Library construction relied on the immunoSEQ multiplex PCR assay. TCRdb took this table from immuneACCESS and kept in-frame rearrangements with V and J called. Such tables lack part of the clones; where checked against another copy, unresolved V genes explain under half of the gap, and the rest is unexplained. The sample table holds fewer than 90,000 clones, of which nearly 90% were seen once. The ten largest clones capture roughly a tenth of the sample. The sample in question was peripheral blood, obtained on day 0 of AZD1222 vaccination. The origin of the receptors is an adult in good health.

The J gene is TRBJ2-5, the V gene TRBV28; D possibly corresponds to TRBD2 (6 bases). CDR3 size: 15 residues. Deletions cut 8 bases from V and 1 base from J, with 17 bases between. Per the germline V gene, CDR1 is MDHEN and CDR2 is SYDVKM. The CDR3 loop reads CASSYPGRGQETQYF. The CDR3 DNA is TGTGCCAGCTCTTACCCCGGGCGGGGCCAAGAGACCCAGTACTTC.

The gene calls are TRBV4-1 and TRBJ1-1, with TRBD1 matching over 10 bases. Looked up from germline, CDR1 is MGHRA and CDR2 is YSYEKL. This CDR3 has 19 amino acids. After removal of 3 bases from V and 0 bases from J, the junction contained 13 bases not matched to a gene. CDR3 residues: CASSHPSGQGFRVNTEAFF. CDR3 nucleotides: TGCGCCAGCAGCCACCCTTCGGGACAGGGGTTTAGGGTGAACACTGAAGCTTTCTTT.

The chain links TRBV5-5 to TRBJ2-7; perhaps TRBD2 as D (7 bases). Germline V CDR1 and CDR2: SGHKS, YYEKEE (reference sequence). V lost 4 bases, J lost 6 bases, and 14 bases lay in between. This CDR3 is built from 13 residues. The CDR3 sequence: CASSLREGGEQYF. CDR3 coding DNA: TGTGCCAGCAGCCTGAGGGAGGGGGGCGAGCAGTACTTC. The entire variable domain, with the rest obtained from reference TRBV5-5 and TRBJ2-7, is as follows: DAGVTQSPTHLIKTRGQQVTLRCSPISGHKSVSWYQQVLGQGPQFIFQYYEKEERGRGNFPDRFSARQFPNYSSELNVNALLLGDSALYLCASSLREGGEQYFGPGTRLTVT.

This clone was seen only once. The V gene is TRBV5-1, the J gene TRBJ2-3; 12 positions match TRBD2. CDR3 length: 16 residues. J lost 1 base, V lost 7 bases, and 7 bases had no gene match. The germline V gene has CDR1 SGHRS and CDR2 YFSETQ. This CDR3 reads CASETSGSSGTDTQYF. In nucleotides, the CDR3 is TGCGCCAGCGAGACTAGCGGGAGCTCGGGCACAGATACGCAGTATTTT.

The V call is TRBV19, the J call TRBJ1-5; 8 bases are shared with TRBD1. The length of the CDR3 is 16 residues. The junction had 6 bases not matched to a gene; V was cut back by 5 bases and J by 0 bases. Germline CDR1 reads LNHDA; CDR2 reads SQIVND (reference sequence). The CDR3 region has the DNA TGTGCCAGTAGTCACAGGGGGTCAACTAGCAATCAGCCCCAGCATTTT. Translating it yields CASSHRGSTSNQPQHF.

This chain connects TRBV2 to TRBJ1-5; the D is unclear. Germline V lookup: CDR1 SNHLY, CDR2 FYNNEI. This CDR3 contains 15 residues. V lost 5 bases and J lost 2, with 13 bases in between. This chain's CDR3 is CASSWEFGGNQPQHF. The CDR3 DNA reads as TGTGCCAGCAGTTGGGAGTTTGGGGGCAATCAGCCCCAGCATTTT.

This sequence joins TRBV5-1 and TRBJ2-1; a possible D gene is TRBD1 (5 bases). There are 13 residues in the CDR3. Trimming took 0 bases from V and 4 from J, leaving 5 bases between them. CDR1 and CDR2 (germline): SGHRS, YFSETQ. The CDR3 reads CASSLGQYNEQFF. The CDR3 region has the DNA TGCGCCAGCAGCTTGGGACAGTACAATGAGCAGTTCTTC.

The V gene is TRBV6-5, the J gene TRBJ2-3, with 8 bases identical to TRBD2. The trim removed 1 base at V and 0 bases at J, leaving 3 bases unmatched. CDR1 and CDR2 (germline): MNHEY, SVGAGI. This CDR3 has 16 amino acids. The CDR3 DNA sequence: TGTGCCAGCAGTTACTTGGCGGGGGGCAGCACAGATACGCAGTATTTT. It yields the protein CASSYLAGGSTDTQYF.

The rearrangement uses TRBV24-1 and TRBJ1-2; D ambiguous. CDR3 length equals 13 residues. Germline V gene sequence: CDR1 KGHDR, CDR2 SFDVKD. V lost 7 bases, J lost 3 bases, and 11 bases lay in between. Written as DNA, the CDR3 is TGTGCCACCAGAAGCTACGGGCACTATGGCTACACCTTC. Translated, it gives CATRSYGHYGYTF.

The CDR3 DNA reads as TGTGCCAGCAGCGTAGCGGGAGTTAGCACAGATACGCAGTATTTT. Its translation: CASSVAGVSTDTQYF. J is TRBJ2-3 and V is TRBV9, with D perhaps matching TRBD2 (6 bases). The CDR3 length is 15 residues. The V and J ends lost 0 bases and 0 bases respectively, with 8 bases between them. CDR1 and CDR2 (germline): SGDLS, YYNGEE.